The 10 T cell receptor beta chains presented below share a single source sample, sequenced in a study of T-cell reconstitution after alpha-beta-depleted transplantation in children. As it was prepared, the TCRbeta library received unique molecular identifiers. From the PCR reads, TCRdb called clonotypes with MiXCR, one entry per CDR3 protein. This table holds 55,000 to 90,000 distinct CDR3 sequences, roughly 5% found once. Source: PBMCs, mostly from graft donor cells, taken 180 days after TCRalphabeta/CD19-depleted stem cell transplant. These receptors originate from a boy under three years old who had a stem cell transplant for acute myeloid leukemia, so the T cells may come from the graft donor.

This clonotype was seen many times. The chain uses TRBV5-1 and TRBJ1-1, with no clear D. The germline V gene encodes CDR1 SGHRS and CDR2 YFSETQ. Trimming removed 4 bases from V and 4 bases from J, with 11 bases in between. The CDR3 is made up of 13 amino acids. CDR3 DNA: TGCGCCAGCAGCGTGGCCGCCGTCACTGAAGCTTTCTTT. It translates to CASSVAAVTEAFF.

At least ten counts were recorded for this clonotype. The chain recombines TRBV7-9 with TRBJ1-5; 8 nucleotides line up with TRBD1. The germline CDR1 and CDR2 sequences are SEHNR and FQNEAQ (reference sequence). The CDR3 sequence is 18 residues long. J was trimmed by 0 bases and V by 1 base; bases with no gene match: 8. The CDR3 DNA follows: TGTGCCAGCAGCTTAGGGGCAGGGGGCGACCCTAGCAATCAGCCCCAGCATTTT. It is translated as CASSLGAGGDPSNQPQHF.

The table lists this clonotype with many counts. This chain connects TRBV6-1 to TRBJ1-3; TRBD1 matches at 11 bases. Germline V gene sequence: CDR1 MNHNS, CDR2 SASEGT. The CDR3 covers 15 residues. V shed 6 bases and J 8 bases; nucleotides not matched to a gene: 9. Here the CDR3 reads CASSQDRGLAYTIYF. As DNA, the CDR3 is TGTGCCAGCAGCCAGGACAGGGGGCTGGCGTACACCATATATTTT.

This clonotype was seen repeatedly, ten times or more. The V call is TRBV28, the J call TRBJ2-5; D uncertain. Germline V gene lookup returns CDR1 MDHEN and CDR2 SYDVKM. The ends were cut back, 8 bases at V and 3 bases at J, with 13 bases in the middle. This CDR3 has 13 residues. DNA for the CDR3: TGTGCCAGCCTCGAGGCCCGGGAAGAGACCCAGTACTTC. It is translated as CASLEAREETQYF. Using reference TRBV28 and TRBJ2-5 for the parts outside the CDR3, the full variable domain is DVKVTQSSRYLVKRTGEKVFLECVQDMDHENMFWYRQDPGLGLRLIYFSYDVKMKEKGDIPEGYSVSREKKERFSLILESASTNQTSMYLCASLEAREETQYFGPGTRLLVL.

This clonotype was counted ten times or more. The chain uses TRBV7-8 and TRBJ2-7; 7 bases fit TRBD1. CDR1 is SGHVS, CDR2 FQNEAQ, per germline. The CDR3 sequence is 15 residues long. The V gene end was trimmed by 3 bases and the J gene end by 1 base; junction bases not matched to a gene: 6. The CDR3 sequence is CASSLTGSLSYEQYF. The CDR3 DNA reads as TGTGCCAGCAGCTTGACAGGGTCCCTTTCCTACGAGCAGTACTTC.

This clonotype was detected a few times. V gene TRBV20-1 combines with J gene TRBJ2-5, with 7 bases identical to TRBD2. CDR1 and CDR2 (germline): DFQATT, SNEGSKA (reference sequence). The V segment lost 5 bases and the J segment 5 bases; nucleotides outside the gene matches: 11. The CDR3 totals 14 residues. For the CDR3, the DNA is TGCAGTGCTTTGGGGGGGTTTGGCGAGGAGACCCAGTACTTC. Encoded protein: CSALGGFGEETQYF.

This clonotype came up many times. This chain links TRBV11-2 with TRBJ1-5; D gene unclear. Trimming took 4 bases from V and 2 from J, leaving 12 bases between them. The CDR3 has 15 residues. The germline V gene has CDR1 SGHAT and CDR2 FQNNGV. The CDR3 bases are TGTGCCAGCAGCTCCACAACCGGCGGCAATCAGCCCCAGCATTTT. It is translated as CASSSTTGGNQPQHF.

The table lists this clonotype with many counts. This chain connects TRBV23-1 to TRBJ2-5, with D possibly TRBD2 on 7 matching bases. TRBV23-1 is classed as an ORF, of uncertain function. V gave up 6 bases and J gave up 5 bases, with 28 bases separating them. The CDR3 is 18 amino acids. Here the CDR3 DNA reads TGCGCCAGCAGGGACAGCGGGACCGAGCATACCCGTTTGGAGACCCAGTACTTC. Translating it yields CASRDSGTEHTRLETQYF.

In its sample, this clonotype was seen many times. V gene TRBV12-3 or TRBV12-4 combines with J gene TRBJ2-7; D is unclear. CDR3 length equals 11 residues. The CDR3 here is CASSFKGVWNV. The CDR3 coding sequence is TGTGCCAGCAGTTTCAAGGGCGTTTGGAACGTC.

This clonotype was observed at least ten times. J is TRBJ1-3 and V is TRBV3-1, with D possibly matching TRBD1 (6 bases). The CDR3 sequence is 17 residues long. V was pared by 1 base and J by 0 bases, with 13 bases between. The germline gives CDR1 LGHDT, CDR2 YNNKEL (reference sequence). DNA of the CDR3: TGTGCCAGCAGCCAAGGAGTTGACAGGCCCTCTGGAAACACCATATATTTT. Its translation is CASSQGVDRPSGNTIYF.